These 13 T cell receptor beta chains came from one sample sequenced in a study of blood T cell repertoires in COVID-19. Method: immunoSEQ multiplex PCR; TCRdb's copy keeps in-frame clones and lacks some. The sample holds over 200,000 clones; about 90% are singletons and the top ten take about 1.2%. Sequencing used PBMCs or T cells enriched from blood (not recorded which). These receptors were collected from a man aged 25-45 years who had recovered from COVID-19.

This chain joins TRBV29-1 and TRBJ2-5, with D tentatively TRBD1 (5 bases). Germline lookup yields CDR1 SQVTM and CDR2 ANQGSEA. This CDR3 is built from 15 residues. V dropped 4 bases and J dropped 2 bases, with 17 bases sitting between them. The CDR3 DNA is TGCAGCGTTGTCGGTTCCTCTCGACAGCAAGAGACCCAGTACTTC. Its protein is CSVVGSSRQQETQYF. The full variable domain, its missing parts supplied by reference TRBV29-1 and TRBJ2-5, is SAVISQKPSRDICQRGTSLTIQCQVDSQVTMMFWYRQQPGQSLTLIATANQGSEATYESGFVIDKFPISRPNLTFSTLTVSNMSPEDSSIYLCSVVGSSRQQETQYFGPGTRLLVL.

The chain has TRBV19 and TRBJ1-5, with TRBD1 matching 9 bases. Germline V lookup: CDR1 LNHDA, CDR2 SQIVND (reference sequence). V gave up 1 base and J gave up 4 bases; unmatched junction bases: 2. The CDR3 totals 15 residues. As DNA, the CDR3 is TGTGCCAGTAGTATAGGAGGACAGGGGAATCAGCCCCAGCATTTT. Translation: CASSIGGQGNQPQHF. Combining the CDR3 with reference TRBV19 and TRBJ1-5 gives the whole variable domain DGGITQSPKYLFRKEGQNVTLSCEQNLNHDAMYWYRQDPGQGLRLIYYSQIVNDFQKGDIAEGYSVSREKKESFPLTVTSAQKNPTAFYLCASSIGGQGNQPQHFGDGTRLSIL.

This clone has more than one count but fewer than ten. This chain joins TRBV2 and TRBJ1-1; TRBD1 agrees at 7 bases. The length of the CDR3 is 15 residues. Germline V gives CDR1 SNHLY, CDR2 FYNNEI. J gave up 0 bases and V 4 bases, and 5 bases lay outside the gene matches. CDR3: CASSGSGTVNTEAFF. The DNA of the CDR3 is TGTGCCAGCAGTGGGTCCGGGACAGTGAACACTGAAGCTTTCTTT.

This chain links TRBV19 with TRBJ2-1; D possibly corresponds to TRBD2 (5 bases). CDR3 length: 14 residues. V lost 10 bases, J lost 0 bases, and 13 bases lay in between. Germline-derived CDR1 and CDR2 are LNHDA and SQIVND (reference sequence). CDR3 amino acids: CAIGQGSSYNEQFF. CDR3 DNA: TGTGCCATCGGTCAAGGGAGCTCCTACAATGAGCAGTTCTTC.

The rearrangement uses TRBV4-3 and TRBJ2-5, with 10 bases that match TRBD1. J lost 1 base, V lost 4 bases, and 6 bases had no gene match. The germline gives CDR1 LGHNA, CDR2 YSLEER. The CDR3 covers 16 residues. The CDR3 protein is CASSRGTGESQETQYF. Written as DNA, the CDR3 is TGCGCCAGCAGCCGAGGGACAGGGGAAAGCCAAGAGACCCAGTACTTC.

The sample holds a few counts of this clone. V usage is TRBV18 and J usage is TRBJ1-3, with TRBD1 matching 7 bases. The CDR3 runs 15 residues. V lost 3 bases to trimming and J lost 1 base; unmatched junction nucleotides: 3. Germline V gene lookup returns CDR1 KGHSH and CDR2 LQKENI. The CDR3, as DNA: TGTGCCAGCTCACCGACAGGGATTTCTGGAAACACCATATATTTT. Translated: CASSPTGISGNTIYF.

V gene TRBV3-1 (or the pseudogene TRBV3-2) combines with J gene TRBJ2-6; TRBD1 is a possible D gene (6 bases). Germline loops: CDR1 LGHDT, CDR2 YNNKEL (reference sequence). V was shortened by 4 bases and J by 0 bases, with 16 bases between the two germline ends. CDR3 length: 18 amino acids. CDR3 DNA sequence: TGTGCCAGCAGCCCCTGGGCAGGGGCCTCCTCTGGGGCCAACGTCCTGACTTTC. This encodes CASSPWAGASSGANVLTF.

V gene TRBV12-5 combines with J gene TRBJ1-1, with D unclear. The CDR3 runs 13 residues. Germline V CDR1 and CDR2: LGHNT, FRNRAP. Trimming shortened V by 5 bases and J by 4 bases, and 11 bases separated the two germline ends. The CDR3 nucleotides read TGTGCTAGTGGTGAGACGGGAACCACTGAAGCTTTCTTT. Translation: CASGETGTTEAFF.

The chain couples TRBV21-1 to TRBJ2-7; TRBD2 reflects the table's D call only, with no check against the DNA. TRBV21-1 is annotated as a pseudogene. The CDR3 is 17 amino acids. The CDR3 DNA follows: TGTGCCAGCAGCAAAAGGTGGGAGGGAGAAAGCTCCTACGAGCAGTACTTC. It specifies CASSKRWEGESSYEQYF.

The J gene is TRBJ1-5, the V gene TRBV6-2 or TRBV6-3, with 12 bases aligning to TRBD1. V shed 0 bases and J 9 bases; nucleotides not matched to a gene: 9. Germline V gene lookup returns CDR1 MNHEY and CDR2 SVGEGT. CDR3 length: 17 amino acids. Here the CDR3 DNA reads TGTGCCAGCAGTTACTCCGGGACAGGGGGCCCCTCGGGGCCCCAGCATTTT. It codes for CASSYSGTGGPSGPQHF.

The V gene is TRBV5-6, the J gene TRBJ1-6; D is undetermined. The CDR3 extends over 15 amino acids. The germline V and J ends were trimmed by 0 bases and 8 bases, with 12 bases remaining between them. CDR1 and CDR2 (germline): SGHDT, YYEEEE. For the CDR3, the DNA is TGTGCCAGCAGCTTGGGCGGGGATAAGTATTCACCCCTCCACTTT. Translating gives CASSLGGDKYSPLHF.

The V and J genes are TRBV6-6 and TRBJ1-1; D may be TRBD1 (6 bases). Trimming removed 6 bases at V and 3 bases at J, with 17 bases between. The CDR3 sequence is 15 residues long. Looked up from germline, CDR1 is MNHNY and CDR2 is SVGAGI (reference sequence). The CDR3 DNA reads as TGTGCCAGCAGCCACGAATCGGGGGGCGACACTGAAGCTTTCTTT. Translating it yields CASSHESGGDTEAFF.

The chain recombines TRBV19 with TRBJ1-2; 7 nucleotides align to TRBD1. J lost 5 bases, V lost 3 bases, and 6 bases had no gene match. The CDR3 is made up of 14 amino acids. From germline, CDR1 is LNHDA and CDR2 SQIVND (reference sequence). CDR3 nucleotides: TGTGCCAGTAGTATTGCGGGACAGCTTTATGGCTACACCTTC. Translating gives CASSIAGQLYGYTF.